This T cell receptor beta chain was documented in a study of cytomegalovirus exposure and HLA in healthy donors. The V and J ends lost 8 bases and 9 bases respectively, with 15 bases between them. CDR1 and CDR2 from the germline V gene are SGHRS and YFSETQ. This CDR3 has 11 amino acids. The PCR ran on 60 Vbeta and 13 Jbeta primers. Produced via immunoSEQ multiplex PCR; TCRdb's table is partial and in-frame only. The sample holds some 210,000 clones; around 73% are singletons and the top ten take 2% to 2.5%. Sequencing was done on a sample of PBMCs. This TCR derives from a woman aged 25 to 39 in good health and CMV-seropositive. This chain connects TRBV5-1 to TRBJ2-7; D possibly corresponds to TRBD2 (6 bases). Here the CDR3 DNA reads TGCGCCAGTAGGGAGGAGGGGACGCAGTACTTC. As protein: CASREEGTQYF.